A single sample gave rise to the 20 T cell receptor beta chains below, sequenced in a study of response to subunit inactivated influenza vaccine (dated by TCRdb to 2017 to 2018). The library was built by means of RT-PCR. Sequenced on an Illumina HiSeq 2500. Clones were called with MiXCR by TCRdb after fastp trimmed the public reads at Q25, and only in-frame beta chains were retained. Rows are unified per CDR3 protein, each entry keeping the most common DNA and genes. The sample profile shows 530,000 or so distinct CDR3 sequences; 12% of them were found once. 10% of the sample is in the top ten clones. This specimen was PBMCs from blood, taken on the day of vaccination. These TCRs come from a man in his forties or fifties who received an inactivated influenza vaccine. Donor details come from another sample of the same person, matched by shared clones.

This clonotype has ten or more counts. The CDR3 DNA sequence: TGTGCCAGCAGTTTTTTAGCGGCAGATACGCAGTATTTT. Translation: CASSFLAADTQYF. The V gene is TRBV12-3 or TRBV12-4, the J gene TRBJ2-3, with D maybe TRBD2 (6 bases). This CDR3 contains 13 residues. V was pared by 3 bases and J by 4 bases, with 8 bases between.

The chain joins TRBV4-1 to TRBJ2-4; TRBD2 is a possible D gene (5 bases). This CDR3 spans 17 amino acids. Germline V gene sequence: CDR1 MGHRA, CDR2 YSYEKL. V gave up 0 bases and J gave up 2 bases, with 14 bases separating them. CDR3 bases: TGCGCCAGCAGCCAAGATCTGCGGGTTTGGTCCAAAAACATTCAGTACTTC. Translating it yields CASSQDLRVWSKNIQYF.

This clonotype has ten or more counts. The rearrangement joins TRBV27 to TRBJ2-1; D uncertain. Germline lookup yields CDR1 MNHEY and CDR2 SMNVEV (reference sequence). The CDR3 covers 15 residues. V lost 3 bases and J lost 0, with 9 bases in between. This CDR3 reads CASSFIGGSYNEQFF. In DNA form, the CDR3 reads TGTGCCAGCAGTTTTATCGGTGGCTCCTACAATGAGCAGTTCTTC.

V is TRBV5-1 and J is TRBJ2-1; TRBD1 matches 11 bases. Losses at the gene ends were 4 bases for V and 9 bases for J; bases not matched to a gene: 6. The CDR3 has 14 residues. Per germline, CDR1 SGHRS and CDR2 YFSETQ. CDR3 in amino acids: CASSIGQGATEQFF. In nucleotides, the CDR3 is TGCGCCAGCAGCATCGGACAGGGGGCGACTGAGCAGTTCTTC.

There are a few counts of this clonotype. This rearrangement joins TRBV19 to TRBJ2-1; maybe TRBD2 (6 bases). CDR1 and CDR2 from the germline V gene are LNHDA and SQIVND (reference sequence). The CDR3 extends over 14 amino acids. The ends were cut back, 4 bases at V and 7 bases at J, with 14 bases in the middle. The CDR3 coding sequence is TGTGCCAGTAGTACCCCCCGGCTAGCGAATGAGCAGTTCTTC. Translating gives CASSTPRLANEQFF.

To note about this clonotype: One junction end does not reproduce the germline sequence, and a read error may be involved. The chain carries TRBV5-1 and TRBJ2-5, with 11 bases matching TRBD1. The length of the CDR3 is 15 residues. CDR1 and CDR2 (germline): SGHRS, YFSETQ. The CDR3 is CASSLWTGGAETHYF. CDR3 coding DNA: TGCGCCAGCAGCTTGTGGACAGGGGGCGCAGAGACCCATTACTTC.

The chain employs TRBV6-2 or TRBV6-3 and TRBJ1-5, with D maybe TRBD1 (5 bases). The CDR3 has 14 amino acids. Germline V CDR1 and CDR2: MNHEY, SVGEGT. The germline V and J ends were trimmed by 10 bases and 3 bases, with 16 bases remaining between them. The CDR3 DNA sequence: TGTGCCACCCAGGGCAGCCTTTACAATCAGCCCCAGCATTTT. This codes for CATQGSLYNQPQHF.

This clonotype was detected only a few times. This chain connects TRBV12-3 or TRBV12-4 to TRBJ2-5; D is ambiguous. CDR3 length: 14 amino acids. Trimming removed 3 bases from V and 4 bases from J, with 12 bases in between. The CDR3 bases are TGTGCCAGCAGTTTGGCCCCAACCCGAGAGACCCAGTACTTC. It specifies CASSLAPTRETQYF.

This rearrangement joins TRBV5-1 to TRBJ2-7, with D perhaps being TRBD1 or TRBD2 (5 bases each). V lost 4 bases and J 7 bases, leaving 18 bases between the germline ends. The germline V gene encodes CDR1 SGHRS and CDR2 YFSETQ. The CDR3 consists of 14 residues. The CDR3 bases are TGCGCCAGCAGCCCTCCGAACGGGGCGAGAGAGCAGTACTTC. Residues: CASSPPNGAREQYF.

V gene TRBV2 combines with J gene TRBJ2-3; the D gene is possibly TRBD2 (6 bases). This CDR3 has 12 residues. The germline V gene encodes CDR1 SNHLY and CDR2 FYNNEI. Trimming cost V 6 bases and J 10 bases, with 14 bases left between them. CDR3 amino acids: CASRRLDQAQYF. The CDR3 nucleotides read TGTGCCAGCAGGAGACTAGACCAGGCGCAGTATTTT.

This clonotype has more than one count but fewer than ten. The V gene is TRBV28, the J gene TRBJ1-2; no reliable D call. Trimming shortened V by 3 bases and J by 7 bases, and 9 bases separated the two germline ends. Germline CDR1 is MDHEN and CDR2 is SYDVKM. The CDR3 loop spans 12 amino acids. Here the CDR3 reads CASSLHRGGYTF. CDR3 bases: TGTGCCAGCAGTTTGCATCGGGGTGGCTACACCTTC.

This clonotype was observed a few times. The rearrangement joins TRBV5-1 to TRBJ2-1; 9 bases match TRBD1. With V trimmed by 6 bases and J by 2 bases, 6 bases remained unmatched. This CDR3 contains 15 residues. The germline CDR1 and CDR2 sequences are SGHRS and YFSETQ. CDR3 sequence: CASTTGGLTYNEQFF. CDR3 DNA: TGCGCCAGCACAACAGGGGGCCTGACCTACAATGAGCAGTTCTTC.

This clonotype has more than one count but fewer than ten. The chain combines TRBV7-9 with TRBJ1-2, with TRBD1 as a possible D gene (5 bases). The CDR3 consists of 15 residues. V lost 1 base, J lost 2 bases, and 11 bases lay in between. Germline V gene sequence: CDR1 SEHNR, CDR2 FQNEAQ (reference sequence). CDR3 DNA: TGTGCCAGCAGCTTAGGCCCCGACAGCAACTATGGCTACACCTTC. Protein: CASSLGPDSNYGYTF.

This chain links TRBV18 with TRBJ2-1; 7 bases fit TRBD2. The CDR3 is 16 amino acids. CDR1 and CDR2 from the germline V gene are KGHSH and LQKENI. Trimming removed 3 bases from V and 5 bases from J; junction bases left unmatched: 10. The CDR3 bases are TGTGCCAGCTCACCTCGCGGGGGTCGGCTCAACAATGAGCAGTTCTTC. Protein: CASSPRGGRLNNEQFF.

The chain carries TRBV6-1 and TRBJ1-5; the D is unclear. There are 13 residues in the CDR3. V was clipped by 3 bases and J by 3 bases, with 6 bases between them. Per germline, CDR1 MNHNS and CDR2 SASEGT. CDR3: CASSDQPNQPQHF. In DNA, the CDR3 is TGTGCCAGCAGTGACCAACCCAATCAGCCCCAGCATTTT.

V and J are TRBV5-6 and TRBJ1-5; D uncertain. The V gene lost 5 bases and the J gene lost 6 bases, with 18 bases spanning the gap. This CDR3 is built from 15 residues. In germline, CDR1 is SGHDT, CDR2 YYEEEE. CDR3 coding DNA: TGTGCCAGCAGTTACCGGGGAGAAGCGGGTCAGCCCCAGCATTTT. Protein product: CASSYRGEAGQPQHF.

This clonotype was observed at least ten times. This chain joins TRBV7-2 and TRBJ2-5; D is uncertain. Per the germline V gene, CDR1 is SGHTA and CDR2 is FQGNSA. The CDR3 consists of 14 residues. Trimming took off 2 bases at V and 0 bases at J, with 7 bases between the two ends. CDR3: CASSLWGNQETQYF. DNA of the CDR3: TGTGCCAGCAGCTTATGGGGTAACCAAGAGACCCAGTACTTC.

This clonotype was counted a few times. The CDR3 here is CAWNPGTAGTDTQYF. As DNA, the CDR3 is TGTGCCTGGAACCCCGGGACAGCCGGCACAGATACGCAGTATTTT. This chain links TRBV30 with TRBJ2-3; TRBD1 matches at 7 bases. Trimming took 4 bases from V and 1 from J; bases not matched to a gene: 8. Germline V gives CDR1 GTSNPN, CDR2 SVGIG (reference sequence). The CDR3 is 15 amino acids.

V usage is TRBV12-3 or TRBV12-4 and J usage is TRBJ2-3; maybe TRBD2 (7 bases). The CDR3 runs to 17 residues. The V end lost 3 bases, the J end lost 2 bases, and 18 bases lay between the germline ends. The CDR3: CASSFRRGADITDTQYF. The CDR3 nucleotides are TGTGCCAGCAGTTTTCGCCGGGGGGCCGACATCACAGATACGCAGTATTTT.

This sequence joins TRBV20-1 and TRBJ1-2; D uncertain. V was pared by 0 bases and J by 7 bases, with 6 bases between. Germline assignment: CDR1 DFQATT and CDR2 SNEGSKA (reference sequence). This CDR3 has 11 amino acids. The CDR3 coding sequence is TGCAGTGCTAGAGATAGAGTTGGCTACACCTTC. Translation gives CSARDRVGYTF.